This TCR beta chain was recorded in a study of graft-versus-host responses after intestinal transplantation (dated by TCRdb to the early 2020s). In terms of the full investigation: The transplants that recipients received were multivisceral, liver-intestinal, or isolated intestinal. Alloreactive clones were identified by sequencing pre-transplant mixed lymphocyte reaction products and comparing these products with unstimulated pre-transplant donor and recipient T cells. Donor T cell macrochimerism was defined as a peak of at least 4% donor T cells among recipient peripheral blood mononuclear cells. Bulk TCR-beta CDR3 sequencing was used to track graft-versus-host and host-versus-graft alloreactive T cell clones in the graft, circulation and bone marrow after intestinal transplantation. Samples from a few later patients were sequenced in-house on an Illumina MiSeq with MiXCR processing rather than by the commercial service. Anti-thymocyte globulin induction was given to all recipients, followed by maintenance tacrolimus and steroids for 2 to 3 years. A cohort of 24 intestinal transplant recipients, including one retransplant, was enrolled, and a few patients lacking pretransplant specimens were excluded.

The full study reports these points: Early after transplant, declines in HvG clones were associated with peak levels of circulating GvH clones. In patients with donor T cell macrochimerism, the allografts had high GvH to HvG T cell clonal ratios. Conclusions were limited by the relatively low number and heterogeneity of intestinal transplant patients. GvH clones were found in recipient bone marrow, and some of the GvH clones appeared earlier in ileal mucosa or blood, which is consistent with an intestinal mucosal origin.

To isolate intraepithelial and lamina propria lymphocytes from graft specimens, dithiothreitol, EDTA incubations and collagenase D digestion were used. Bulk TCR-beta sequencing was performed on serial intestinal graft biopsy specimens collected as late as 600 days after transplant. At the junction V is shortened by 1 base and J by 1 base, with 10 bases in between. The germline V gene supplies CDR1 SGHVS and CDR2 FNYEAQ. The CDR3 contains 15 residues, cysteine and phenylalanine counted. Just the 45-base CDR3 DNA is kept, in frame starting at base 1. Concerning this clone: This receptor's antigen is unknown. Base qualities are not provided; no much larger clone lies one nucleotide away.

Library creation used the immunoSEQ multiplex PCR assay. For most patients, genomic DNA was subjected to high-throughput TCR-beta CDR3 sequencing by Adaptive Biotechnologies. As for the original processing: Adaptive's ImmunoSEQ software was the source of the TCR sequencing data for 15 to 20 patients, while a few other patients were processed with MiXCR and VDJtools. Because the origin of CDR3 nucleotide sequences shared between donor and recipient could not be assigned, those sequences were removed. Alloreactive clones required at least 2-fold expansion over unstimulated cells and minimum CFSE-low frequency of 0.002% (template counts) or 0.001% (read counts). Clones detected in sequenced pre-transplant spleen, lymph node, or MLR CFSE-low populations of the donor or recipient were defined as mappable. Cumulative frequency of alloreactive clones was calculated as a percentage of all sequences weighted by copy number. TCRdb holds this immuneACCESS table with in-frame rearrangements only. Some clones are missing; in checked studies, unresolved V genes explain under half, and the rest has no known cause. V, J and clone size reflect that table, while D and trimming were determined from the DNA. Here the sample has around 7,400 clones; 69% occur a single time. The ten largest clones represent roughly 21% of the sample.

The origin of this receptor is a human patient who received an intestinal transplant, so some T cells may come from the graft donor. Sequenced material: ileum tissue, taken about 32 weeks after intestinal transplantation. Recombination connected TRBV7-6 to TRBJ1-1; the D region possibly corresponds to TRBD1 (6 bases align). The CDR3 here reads CASSLDGGANTEAFF. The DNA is TGTGCCAGCAGCTTAGATGGGGGGGCGAACACTGAAGCTTTCTTT.